This T cell receptor beta chain appears in the sequencing data of a study of CD8+CD57+ T cells in acquired aplastic anemia. Worth noting for this clonotype: The antigen is undetermined. Just one base apart from a much larger clone, this may be a read error. Here the CDR3 omits its conserved ending phenylalanine or tryptophan, so a read error is the likely source.

Whole-study results and caveats: Researchers reported that CD8+ Simpson's diversity was not significantly different in patients versus controls.

TCR beta VDJ and CDR3 profiles were obtained from a genomic DNA template. One entry per CDR3 protein results from TCRdb running MiXCR on the reads. The top ten clones hold around 2.3% of a sample with about 130,000 distinct CDR3 sequences, 40% to 60% of them seen once. After removal of 6 bases from V and 7 bases from J, the junction contained 12 bases not matched to a gene. This CDR3 has 16 residues. Germline V gene lookup returns CDR1 MNHEY and CDR2 SVGEGT. The specimen was sorted CD4+, CD8+, or CD8+CD57+ T cells (not recorded which) from PBMCs. The sequence derives from a human donor in good health, serving as a control. The chain carries TRBV6-2 or TRBV6-3 and TRBJ1-6; 7 bases are shared with TRBD1. This CDR3 is CASRVGGGDFNSPLHS. The CDR3 nucleotides are TGTGCCAGCAGGGTCGGAGGGGGCGACTTCAATTCACCCCTCCACTCT.